This TCR beta chain derives from a study of OX40 agonist ivuxolimab in advanced cancers. General notes on the study: Ivuxolimab was an agonistic, fully human IgG2 monoclonal antibody directed against OX40 (CD134), a costimulatory receptor. Intravenous ivuxolimab was administered to patients every 2 weeks at six dose levels: 0.01, 0.1, 0.3, 1.5, 3 and 10 mg/kg. Of the 50 to 55 dose-escalation patients, hepatocellular carcinoma was present in around 20, melanoma in some 15, renal cell carcinoma in 9 and head and neck cancer in 9. A male proportion of roughly 85% and a mean age of approximately 58 years, ranging from 23 to 79, were recorded for the dose-escalation cohort. Patients were allowed to have had prior anti-PD-1, anti-PD-L1 or anti-CTLA-4 therapy, and approximately 40% of the dose-escalation patients had been treated with checkpoint inhibitors. Partial responses were achieved by three dose-escalation patients, of whom one had hepatocellular carcinoma and two had cutaneous melanoma. The point of sequencing TCRbeta in the periphery was to test whether ivuxolimab changed TCR sequence diversity and drove clonal T-cell expansion. The paper describes the monotherapy dose-escalation part (N ≈ 50 patients) of the phase I trial of ivuxolimab. Results and caveats for the whole study, not just this receptor: At doses of 0.1 to 3.0 mg/kg, clonal expansion of both CD4+ and CD8+ blood T cells was observed from baseline to week 6. Low levels of normalized T-cell clonal expansion were also shown by some nonresponding patients. In the 0.1-3.0 mg/kg groups, partial responders had among the lowest normalized peripheral clonal expansion, particularly in CD8+ T cells. After ivuxolimab, more expanded clones were found on average in CD8+ T cells than in CD4+ T cells. The antigen specificity of the clonally expanded peripheral T cells was not determined.

Patients with autoimmune disease history or receiving systemic immunosuppression were excluded from the trial. Peripheral blood for TCR sequencing was collected from all dose cohorts at baseline, on cycle 4 day 1, and on cycle 7 day 1. The samples were taken from a phase I, first-in-human, multicenter, open-label dose-escalation trial of ivuxolimab. The trial enrolled adults with locally advanced or metastatic head and neck squamous cell, hepatocellular, melanoma or renal cell carcinoma. Before TCR sequencing, CD4+ T cells and CD8+ T cells from peripheral blood were sorted into separate populations. V is trimmed back by 5 bases and J by 2 bases, and the junction contains 4 bases that no gene match accounts for. The CDR1 and CDR2 encoded by the germline V gene (reference sequence) are MNHEY and SMNVEV. The CDR3 sequence holds 15 residues, the cysteine and phenylalanine included. Just the 45-base CDR3 DNA is kept, in frame starting at base 1.

Points on this clone: It has no known antigen specificity. No qualities accompany the bases; no much larger clone lies one base away.

Genomic DNA was isolated from the sorted cells so that the TCRbeta CDR3 region could be sequenced. The immunoSEQ Assay was used to sequence the TCRbeta CDR3 regions. TCRdb provides this immuneACCESS table in a form limited to in-frame rearrangements. Some clones are lacking; in checked studies, under half of them reflect an unresolved V gene, and why the rest are absent is not known. The sample includes approximately 12,000 clones, with approximately 72% observed a single time. Roughly 32% of the sample belongs to the ten largest clones. The rearrangement combines TRBV27 with TRBJ2-1, with 9 junctional bases fitting TRBD2. This receptor was identified in an adult with an advanced solid tumor such as melanoma, head and neck, liver or kidney cancer. This specimen consisted of CD4+ or CD8+ T cells sorted from blood, obtained in a trial of the OX40 agonist ivuxolimab. The CDR3 protein: CASSTIAGAYNEQFF. The DNA is TGTGCCAGCAGTACAATAGCGGGAGCCTACAATGAGCAGTTCTTC.